This T cell receptor (beta chain) was sequenced in a study of cytomegalovirus exposure and HLA in healthy donors (dated by TCRdb to 2016 to 2017). General notes on the study: According to a later analysis, one platform produced both the approximately 110 validation repertoires and the approximately 600 repertoires of the first cohort. The study was designed to test whether signatures of past pathogen exposure could be identified by cataloging public T cell receptors. In addition to the first cohort of around 670 subjects, a separate validation cohort of approximately 130 different subjects was used. To predict cytomegalovirus infection status, the study combined high-throughput TCR immunosequencing, statistical association of individual TCRs with disease status, and machine learning. Beyond this particular receptor, the publication reports: Most TCR sequences were seen in very few donors, while some public TCRs were found in many individuals. Cytomegalovirus status was reported to be diagnosed by the classifier with high specificity and sensitivity in both the original and validation cohorts. It was suggested by the authors that the approach could potentially be generalized to other disease states and immunological phenotypes. In vitro tests confirmed that a few of the cytomegalovirus-associated TCR beta chains recognize cytomegalovirus antigens. The validation cohort had no HLA typing available for a later analysis, so co-occurrence within that cohort was assessed over all 130 or so repertoires. In the study, 150 to 200 TCR beta chains were listed as associated with cytomegalovirus. In a later analysis, TCRs clustered in the first cohort were found to also tend to co-occur in the roughly 120 validation repertoires, with 85% to 95% of cluster scores above 0.

Notes on this clone: Its target antigen remains unknown. Base qualities are not at hand, and no much larger clone is one base apart.

The germline V gene (reference sequence) supplies CDR1 WNHNN and CDR2 SYGVQD. V trim: 2 bases; J trim: 1 base; unmatched bases: 1. Reading from cysteine to phenylalanine, the CDR3 counts 15 amino acids. The retained sequence is limited to the CDR3, 45 bases, with the frame set at the first base. Separate from the roughly 700-subject first cohort, the validation cohort of about 130 subjects was the group to which the donors belonged. Library creation used the immunoSEQ multiplex PCR assay. The study's processing was this. A statistical classification framework was built for diagnosing cytomegalovirus status from the catalog of TCR beta chain sequences. The clones in this table, taken by TCRdb from immuneACCESS, are in-frame only. Not every clone is retained; where verified, under half of the shortfall comes from an unresolved V gene, and the cause of the rest is unknown. The V and J calls and clone size were taken over from that table, and D and trimming were inferred from the DNA. Present in this sample are 100,000 to 150,000 clones, 85% to 95% of which were seen just once. The ten top clones hold 1% to 1.5% of the sample.

The receptor comes from a woman under 30 in good health and CMV-seronegative. The sequence joins TRBV10-1 to TRBJ2-3, with 9 bases matching TRBD2. The sequencing input was PBMCs. CDR3 protein: CASSERGGGTDTQYF. The DNA sequence follows: TGCGCCAGCAGTGAGCGCGGGGGGGGCACAGATACGCAGTATTTT.